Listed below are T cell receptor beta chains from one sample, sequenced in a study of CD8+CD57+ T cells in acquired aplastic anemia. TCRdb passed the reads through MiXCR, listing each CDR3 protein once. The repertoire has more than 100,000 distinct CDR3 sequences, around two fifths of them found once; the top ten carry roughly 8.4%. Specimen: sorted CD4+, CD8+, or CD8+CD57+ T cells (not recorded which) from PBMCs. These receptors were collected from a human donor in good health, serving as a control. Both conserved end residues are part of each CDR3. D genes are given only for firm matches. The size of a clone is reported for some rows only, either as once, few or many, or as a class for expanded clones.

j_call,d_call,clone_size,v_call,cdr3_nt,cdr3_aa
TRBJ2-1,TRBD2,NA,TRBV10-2,TGCGCCAGCAGGGGACTAGCGGGAGTTCCAAAAGAGCAGTTCTTC,CASRGLAGVPKEQFF
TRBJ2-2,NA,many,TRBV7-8,TGTGCCAGCAGCCGGATCGCTCAGGCCGCCGTTGGGGAGCTGTTTTTT,CASSRIAQAAVGELFF
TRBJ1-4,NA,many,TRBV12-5,TGTGCTAGTGGTTTGGGGACGACTGGACTGTTTTTT,CASGLGTTGLFF
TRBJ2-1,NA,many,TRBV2,TGTGCCAGCAGTAACGGCCACAATGAGCAGTTCTTC,CASSNGHNEQFF
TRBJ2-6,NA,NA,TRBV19,TGTGCCAGTAGTCCCACCTCTGGGGCCAACGTCCTGACTTTC,CASSPTSGANVLTF
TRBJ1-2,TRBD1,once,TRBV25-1,TGTGCCAGCAGTGCGACAGGGGGCTCTTCCTATGGCTACACCTTC,CASSATGGSSYGYTF
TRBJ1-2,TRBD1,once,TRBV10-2,TGCGCCAGCAGTGACACAGGGGATGGCTACACCTTC,CASSDTGDGYTF
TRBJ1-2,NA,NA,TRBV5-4,TGCGCCAGCAGCTTAACGGGGGCGCGGATGGGAGGCTACACCTTC,CASSLTGARMGGYTF
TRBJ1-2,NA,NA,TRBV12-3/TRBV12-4,TGTGCCAGCAGCTTGGGGGAGCTCTATGGCTACACCTTC,CASSLGELYGYTF
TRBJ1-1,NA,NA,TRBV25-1,TGTGCCAGCAGTGAGTCGAGCGGAATGAACACTGAAGCTTTCTTT,CASSESSGMNTEAFF
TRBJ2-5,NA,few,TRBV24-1,TGTGCCACCAGTGATTACCTGGGGGCGACCCAGTACTTC,CATSDYLGATQYF
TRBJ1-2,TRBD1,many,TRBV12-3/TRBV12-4,TGTGCCAGCAGTCCGACAGGGATTGGCTACACCTTC,CASSPTGIGYTF
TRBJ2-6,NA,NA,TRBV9,TGTGCCAGCAGCGTAGGCGGGGCTGGGGCCAACGTCCTGACTTTC,CASSVGGAGANVLTF
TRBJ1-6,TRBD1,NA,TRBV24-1,TGTGCCACCAGTGACTACGACAGGGGTAATTCACCCCTCCACTTT,CATSDYDRGNSPLHF
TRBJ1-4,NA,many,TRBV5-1,TGCGCCAGCAGGTGGACAGCAACTAATGAAAAACTGTTTTTT,CASRWTATNEKLFF
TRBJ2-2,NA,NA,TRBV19,TGTGCCAGTAGTATAGGAGTATACAGGGACACCGGGGAGCTGTTTTTT,CASSIGVYRDTGELFF
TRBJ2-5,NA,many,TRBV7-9,TGTGCCAGCAGCTTGCAGGGCTACCAAGAGACCCAGTACTTC,CASSLQGYQETQYF
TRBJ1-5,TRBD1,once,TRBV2,TGTGCCAGCAGCGGTGACAGGGGAAGCAATCAGCCCCAGCATTTT,CASSGDRGSNQPQHF
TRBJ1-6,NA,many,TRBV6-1,TGTGCCAGCAGTGATACATATAATTCACCCCTCCACTTT,CASSDTYNSPLHF
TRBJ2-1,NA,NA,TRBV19,TGTGCCAGTGTAGGGGATTACAATGAGCAGTTCTTC,CASVGDYNEQFF
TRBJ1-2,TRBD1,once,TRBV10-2,TGCGCCAGCAGTGGGCCGGGACAGACCGTGGAAGACACCTTC,CASSGPGQTVEDTF
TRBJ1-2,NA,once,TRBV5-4,TGTGCCAGCTTAGTGGGAGATGGCTACACCTTC,CASLVGDGYTF
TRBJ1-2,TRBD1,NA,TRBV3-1,TGTGCCAGCAGCCACCATTTGAGGAGGGACAGGGTCCATGGCTACACCTTC,CASSHHLRRDRVHGYTF
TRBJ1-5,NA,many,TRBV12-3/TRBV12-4,TGTGCCAGCAGTACCACGACAGGACGGGATCAGCCCCAGCATTTT,CASSTTTGRDQPQHF
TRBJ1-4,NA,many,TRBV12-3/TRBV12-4,TGTGCCAGCAGGGTCCGGGACGGTAATGAAAAACTGTTTTTT,CASRVRDGNEKLFF
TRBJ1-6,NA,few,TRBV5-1,TGCGCCAGCAGACCACCCGGGGCAGGGGATAATTCACCCCTCCACTTT,CASRPPGAGDNSPLHF
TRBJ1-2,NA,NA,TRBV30,TGTGCCTGGAGTGTGGACGGGGGAGGAGGCTACACCTTC,CAWSVDGGGGYTF
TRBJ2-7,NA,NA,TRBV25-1,TGTGCCATCAGGGACGCCTTAGCCCCCAGCTCCTACGAGCAGTACTTC,CAIRDALAPSSYEQYF
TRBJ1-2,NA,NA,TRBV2,TGTGCCAGCAGCGCCACTACAGGCGCTCGCGACTACACCTTC,CASSATTGARDYTF
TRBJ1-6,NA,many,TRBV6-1,TGTGCCAGCACAGTGGGGCCCCGGAATTCACCCCTCCACTTT,CASTVGPRNSPLHF
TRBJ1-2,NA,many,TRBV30,TGTGCCTGGTACGGAGAAGGGGCTAACTATGGCTACACCTTC,CAWYGEGANYGYTF
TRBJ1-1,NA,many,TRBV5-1,TGCGCCAGCAGCTTGAGGGCAAAAGAAGAAGCTTTCTTT,CASSLRAKEEAFF
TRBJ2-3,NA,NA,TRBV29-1,TGCAGCGTTGAACGGGGTCAAGATACACAGTATTTT,CSVERGQDTQYF
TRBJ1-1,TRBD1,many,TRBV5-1,TGCGCCAGCAGCCGGGACAGGCCCGGCACTGAAGCTTTCTTT,CASSRDRPGTEAFF
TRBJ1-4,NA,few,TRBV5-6,TGTGCCAGCAGCGGAGGGTTGGGAGCTAATGAAAAACTGTTTTTT,CASSGGLGANEKLFF
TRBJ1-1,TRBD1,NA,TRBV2,TGTGCCAGCATTCTGGGGACAGAAAGCACTGAAGCTTTCTTT,CASILGTESTEAFF
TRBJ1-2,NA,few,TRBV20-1,TGCAGTGCTGCCCCCATCTTAACAGGGACCCAGGACTATGGCTACACCTTC,CSAAPILTGTQDYGYTF
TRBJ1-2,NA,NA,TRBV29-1,TGCAGCGTAGGGGTCCGGGGCGGCTACACCTTC,CSVGVRGGYTF
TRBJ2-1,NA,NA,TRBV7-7,TGTGCCAGCAGCTTACAGACAGGACTTACAGAGCAATTCTTC,CASSLQTGLTEQFF
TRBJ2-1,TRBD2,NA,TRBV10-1,TGCACCAGCAGTGAGCTAGCGGACGGAGACAATGAGCAGTTCTTC,CTSSELADGDNEQFF
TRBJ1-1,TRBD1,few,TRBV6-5,TGTGCCAGCAGTTACCCACTACCGGGCCAACAGGGGGGGGAAGCTTTCTTT,CASSYPLPGQQGGEAFF
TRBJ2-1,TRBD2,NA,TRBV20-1,TGCAGTGCTATGTCGACTAGCGGGGACAATGAGCAGTTCTTC,CSAMSTSGDNEQFF
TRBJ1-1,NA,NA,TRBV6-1,TGTGCCAGCAGCCCCTCAACTGGGGGCGGCACTGAAGCTTTCTTT,CASSPSTGGGTEAFF
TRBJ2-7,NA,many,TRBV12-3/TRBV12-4,TGTGCCAGCAGTTTGGGTCAGACCTACGAGCAGTACTTC,CASSLGQTYEQYF
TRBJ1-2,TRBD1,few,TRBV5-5,TGTGCCAGCAGCTTCAGGGGGGCTTTATTCGAGGGCTACACCTTC,CASSFRGALFEGYTF
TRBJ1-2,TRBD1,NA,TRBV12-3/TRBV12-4,TGTGCCAGCAGCCGAGGGACAGGTTCCGCTGTGTCTGGCTACACCTTC,CASSRGTGSAVSGYTF
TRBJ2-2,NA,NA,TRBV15,TGTGCCACCAGGAGAGGAGACACCGGGGAGCTGTTCTTT,CATRRGDTGELFF
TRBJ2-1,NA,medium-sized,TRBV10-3,TGTGCCAACCAGGGAGCAGGGGATGAGCAGTTCTTC,CANQGAGDEQFF
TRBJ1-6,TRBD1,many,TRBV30,TGTGCCTGGAGCTGGACAGGATGGAATTCACCCCTCCACTTT,CAWSWTGWNSPLHF
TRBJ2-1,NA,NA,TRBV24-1,TGTGCCACCAGTGACCCGAGGTCCTACAGTGAGCAGTTCTTC,CATSDPRSYSEQFF
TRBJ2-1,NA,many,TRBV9,TGTGCCAGCAGCGCCGGGACACTGAGCTACAATGAGCAGTTCTTC,CASSAGTLSYNEQFF
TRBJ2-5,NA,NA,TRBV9,TGTGCCAGCAGCGGGGGGCGGTGGGGCCCTGAGGGGAAAGAGACCCAGTACTTC,CASSGGRWGPEGKETQYF
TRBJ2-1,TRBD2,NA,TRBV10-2,TGCGCCAGCATCGGGGGGAACTCCTACAATGAGCAGTTCTTC,CASIGGNSYNEQFF
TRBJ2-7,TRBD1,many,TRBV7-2,TGTGCCAGCAGGGGCCCCGGGACAGGGGCGTACGAGCAGTACTTC,CASRGPGTGAYEQYF
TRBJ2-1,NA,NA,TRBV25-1,TGTGCCAGCAGGTTGGGGACTTCACATGAGCAGTTCTTC,CASRLGTSHEQFF
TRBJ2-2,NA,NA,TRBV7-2,TGTGCCAGCACGGGGTTCGGCACCGGGGAGCTGTTTTTT,CASTGFGTGELFF
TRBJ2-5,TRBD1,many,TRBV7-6,TGTGCCAGCAGCTTAGCACCAATTAGAAGGGACAGGGGGGAGACCCAGTACTTC,CASSLAPIRRDRGETQYF
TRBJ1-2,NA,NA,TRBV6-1,TGTGCCAGCAGAAAAGACACGTTTGGAGGAAACACCTTC,CASRKDTFGGNTF
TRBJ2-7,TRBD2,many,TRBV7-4,TGTGCCAGCCCCATAGGGGGGGCGACTAGCGGCCCTCCCACCCACGAGCAGTACTTC,CASPIGGATSGPPTHEQYF
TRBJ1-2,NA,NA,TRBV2,TGTGCCAGCAGTGGAGGGGGATCTATTAGCTACACCTTC,CASSGGGSISYTF